A single sample is the source of the 20 T cell receptor beta chains below, sequenced in a study of blood T cell repertoires in COVID-19. Measured with immunoSEQ multiplex PCR; TCRdb has only the in-frame clones, and not every one. This sample yields tens of thousands of clones, of which 60% to 85% are seen a single time; around 3.5% belongs to the top ten. Material: peripheral blood. These receptors came from a man in his sixties with acute or convalescent COVID-19.

The chain recombines TRBV19 with TRBJ1-5, with D perhaps matching TRBD1 (5 bases). V lost 5 bases, J lost 7 bases, and 18 bases lay in between. This CDR3 comprises 15 residues. The germline V gene has CDR1 LNHDA and CDR2 SQIVND (reference sequence). The CDR3 coding sequence is TGTGCCAGTAGTCGGGGTGGGGGGGGAGAGCAGCCCCAGCATTTT. Protein sequence: CASSRGGGGEQPQHF.

This chain connects TRBV9 to TRBJ2-5; 7 bases line up with TRBD1. The germline gives CDR1 SGDLS, CDR2 YYNGEE. The CDR3 is 15 amino acids. With 2 bases clipped from V and 1 base from J, the junction kept 5 bases outside the gene matches. CDR3 in DNA: TGTGCCAGCAGCGTTCAGGGGGTAGGCCAAGAGACCCAGTACTTC. It translates to CASSVQGVGQETQYF.

The chain combines TRBV19 with TRBJ1-5; tentative D call: TRBD1 (6 bases). The germline V gene encodes CDR1 LNHDA and CDR2 SQIVND (reference sequence). The CDR3 loop spans 14 amino acids. V was clipped by 10 bases and J by 2 bases, with 15 bases between them. CDR3 region: CATATGLGNQPQHF. The CDR3 nucleotides are TGTGCCACCGCAACAGGGCTCGGCAATCAGCCCCAGCATTTT.

This clone has a handful of counts. V gene TRBV9 combines with J gene TRBJ1-1; D is unresolved. The CDR3 sequence is 13 residues long. V was shortened by 6 bases and J by 4 bases, with 13 bases between the two germline ends. Germline V gene sequence: CDR1 SGDLS, CDR2 YYNGEE. The CDR3 DNA sequence: TGTGCCAGCACCCGAACAAGCGGCACTGAAGCTTTCTTT. It codes for CASTRTSGTEAFF.

V usage is TRBV2 and J usage is TRBJ1-2, with 10 bases aligning to TRBD1. Germline V gives CDR1 SNHLY, CDR2 FYNNEI. V lost 2 bases to trimming and J lost 8 bases; unmatched junction nucleotides: 8. The CDR3 loop spans 15 amino acids. In DNA form, the CDR3 reads TGTGCCAGCAGTGAATGGGGACAGGGGACCCGGGGCTACACCTTC. Amino acid sequence: CASSEWGQGTRGYTF.

The rearrangement uses TRBV30 and TRBJ1-1; no firm D call. CDR1 and CDR2 from the germline V gene are GTSNPN and SVGIG (reference sequence). This CDR3 is 12 amino acids long. Trimming removed 5 bases from V and 5 bases from J, with 12 bases in between. The CDR3 loop reads CAWGRRDTEAFF. The CDR3 DNA is TGTGCCTGGGGGAGGAGGGATACTGAAGCTTTCTTT.

The chain has TRBV6-5 and TRBJ1-5; D might be TRBD1 (5 bases). Germline loops: CDR1 MNHEY, CDR2 SVGAGI. The V end was cut by 5 bases, the J end by 4 bases, with 12 bases between. The length of the CDR3 is 14 residues. CDR3 nucleotide sequence: TGTGCCAGCAGTAACCCACAGGTGAATCAGCCCCAGCATTTT. Residues: CASSNPQVNQPQHF.

The table lists this clone with a few counts. The V call is TRBV5-1, the J call TRBJ2-1; no clear D. Germline V gives CDR1 SGHRS, CDR2 YFSETQ. The ends were cut back, 3 bases at V and 0 bases at J, with 19 bases in the middle. The CDR3 covers 18 residues. The DNA for the CDR3 is TGCGCCAGCAGCTCATTTGTGGTGGTTCCTAGCTCCTACAATGAGCAGTTCTTC. This translates into CASSSFVVVPSSYNEQFF.

This clone is a singleton in its sample. The chain joins TRBV28 to TRBJ1-2; D uncertain. CDR1 and CDR2 from the germline V gene are MDHEN and SYDVKM. The CDR3 length is 13 residues. Trimming took off 7 bases at V and 2 bases at J, with 11 bases between the two ends. CDR3 region: CASISERNYGYTF. CDR3 DNA: TGTGCCAGCATCTCAGAGCGGAACTATGGCTACACCTTC.

This chain uses TRBV30 with TRBJ1-4, with 9 bases fitting TRBD1. CDR1 is GTSNPN and CDR2 is SVGIG in the germline V gene (reference sequence). The CDR3 contains 12 residues. V lost 4 bases, J lost 11 bases, and 5 bases stayed unmatched. The CDR3 nucleotides read TGTGCCTGGACTGTGGGACAGGGTAAACTGTTTTTT. It translates to CAWTVGQGKLFF.

The gene calls are TRBV15 and TRBJ1-1, with 9 nucleotides matching TRBD1. Trimming took 4 bases from V and 4 from J; bases not matched to a gene: 4. From germline, CDR1 is LNHNV and CDR2 YYDKDF (reference sequence). This CDR3 has 14 residues. DNA of the CDR3: TGTGCCACCAGCAAAGGGACAGGGCCCACTGAAGCTTTCTTT. Amino acid sequence: CATSKGTGPTEAFF.

The gene calls are TRBV6-6 and TRBJ1-1; D uncertain. V was pared by 7 bases and J by 7 bases, with 19 bases between. The CDR3 consists of 14 residues. CDR1 is MNHNY, CDR2 SVGAGI, per germline (reference sequence). The CDR3: CASTLYGRGGEAFF. The CDR3 bases are TGTGCCAGCACTCTATATGGTCGGGGAGGTGAAGCTTTCTTT.

The V and J genes are TRBV29-1 and TRBJ1-1, with 8 bases aligning to TRBD1. CDR3 length equals 12 residues. The germline gives CDR1 SQVTM, CDR2 ANQGSEA. The CDR3 DNA is TGCAGTGTGGACAGGGATGGCACTGAAGCTTTCTTT. Amino acid sequence: CSVDRDGTEAFF.

The rearrangement uses TRBV7-2 and TRBJ2-5; 8 bases agree with TRBD2. The germline gives CDR1 SGHTA, CDR2 FQGNSA. There are 14 residues in the CDR3. V dropped 5 bases and J dropped 2; count of bases not matched to a gene: 4. The CDR3 DNA sequence: TGTGCCAGCAGCAGAGGCGGGGGGCAAGAGACCCAGTACTTC. This sequence encodes CASSRGGGQETQYF.

In its sample, this clone ranks as medium-sized. The chain couples TRBV24-1 to TRBJ1-2; a possible D gene is TRBD1 (6 bases). The germline V and J ends were trimmed by 2 bases and 8 bases, with 17 bases remaining between them. Germline V gives CDR1 KGHDR, CDR2 SFDVKD. The CDR3 loop spans 15 amino acids. The CDR3 DNA follows: TGTGCCACCAGTGATTCTTCAGGGGTACGGCGGGGCTACACCTTC. It is translated as CATSDSSGVRRGYTF.

The CDR3 sequence: CASSFTGGGEKLFF. In nucleotides, the CDR3 is TGCGCCAGCAGCTTTACAGGGGGCGGCGAAAAACTGTTTTTT. The rearrangement uses TRBV5-1 and TRBJ1-4; 9 bases are shared with TRBD1. The junction had 4 bases not matched to a gene; V was cut back by 2 bases and J by 8 bases. The V gene's germline CDR1 is SGHRS and CDR2 YFSETQ. The CDR3 is 14 residues long.

V usage is TRBV4-1 and J usage is TRBJ2-7; weak D call: TRBD2 (5 bases). Trimming removed 1 base at V and 7 bases at J, with 20 bases between. The CDR3 runs to 16 residues. Germline CDR1 and CDR2: MGHRA and YSYEKL. CDR3 loop: CASSQADGTDSGEQYF. The CDR3 DNA reads as TGCGCCAGCAGCCAAGCGGACGGCACGGACTCGGGGGAGCAGTACTTC.

The DNA of the CDR3 is TGTGCCAGCAGGGAGAATTCACCCCTCCACTTT. Its protein is CASRENSPLHF. This chain joins TRBV6-5 and TRBJ1-6; the D is unclear. Trimming took 6 bases from V and 7 from J, leaving 4 bases between them. Per the germline V gene, CDR1 is MNHEY and CDR2 is SVGAGI. The length of the CDR3 is 11 residues.

The V and J genes are TRBV2 and TRBJ2-7; TRBD1 agrees at 10 bases. Unmatched junction bases numbered 7, after V lost 6 bases and J lost 2 bases. Looked up from germline, CDR1 is SNHLY and CDR2 is FYNNEI. CDR3 length: 15 amino acids. CDR3 residues: CASSVPGQGTYEQYF. CDR3 in DNA: TGTGCCAGCAGCGTACCGGGACAGGGGACCTACGAGCAGTACTTC.

The rearrangement uses TRBV14 and TRBJ1-3; D gene unclear. In germline, CDR1 is SGHDN, CDR2 FVKESK. V lost 0 bases and J 0 bases, leaving 12 bases between the germline ends. The CDR3 spans 17 residues. The CDR3 bases are TGTGCCAGCAGCCAAGACCCGACTCCTAACTCTGGAAACACCATATATTTT. It codes for CASSQDPTPNSGNTIYF.